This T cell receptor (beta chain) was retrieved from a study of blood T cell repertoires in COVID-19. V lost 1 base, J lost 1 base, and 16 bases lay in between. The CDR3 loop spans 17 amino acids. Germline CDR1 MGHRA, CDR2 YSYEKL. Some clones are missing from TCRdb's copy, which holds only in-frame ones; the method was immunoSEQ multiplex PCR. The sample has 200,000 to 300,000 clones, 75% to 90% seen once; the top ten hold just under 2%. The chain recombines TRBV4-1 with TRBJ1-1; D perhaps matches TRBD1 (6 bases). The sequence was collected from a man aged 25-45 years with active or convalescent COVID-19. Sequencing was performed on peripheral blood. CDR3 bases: TGCGCCAGCAGCCAAGGGGGGCAGCCCCTTGGGAACACTGAAGCTTTCTTT. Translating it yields CASSQGGQPLGNTEAFF.